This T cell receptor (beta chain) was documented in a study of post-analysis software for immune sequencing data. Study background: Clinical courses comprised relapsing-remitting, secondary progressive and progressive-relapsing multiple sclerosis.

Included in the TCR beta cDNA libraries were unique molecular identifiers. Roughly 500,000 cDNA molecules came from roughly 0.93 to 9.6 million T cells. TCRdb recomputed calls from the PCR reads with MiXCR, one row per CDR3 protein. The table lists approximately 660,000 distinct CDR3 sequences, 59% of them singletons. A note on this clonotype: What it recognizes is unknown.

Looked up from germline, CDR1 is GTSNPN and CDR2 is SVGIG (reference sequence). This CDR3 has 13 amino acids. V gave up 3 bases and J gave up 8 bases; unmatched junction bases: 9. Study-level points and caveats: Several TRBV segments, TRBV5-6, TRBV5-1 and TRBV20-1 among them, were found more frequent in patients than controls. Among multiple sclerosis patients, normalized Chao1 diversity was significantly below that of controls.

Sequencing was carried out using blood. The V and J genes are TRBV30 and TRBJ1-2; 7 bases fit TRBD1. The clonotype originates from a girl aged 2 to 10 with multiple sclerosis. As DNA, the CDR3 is TGTGCCTGGAGCGCGACAGGGACGGACGGCTACACCTTC. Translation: CAWSATGTDGYTF.